These 2 T cell receptor beta chains share one sample of origin, sequenced in a study of cytomegalovirus exposure and HLA in healthy donors. TCRdb's table, derived via immunoSEQ multiplex PCR, lists solely in-frame clones and lacks some. The repertoire holds about 120,000 clones, with roughly nine tenths as singletons. The sample comprised PBMCs. The source of these receptors is a woman in her late teens or twenties in good health and CMV-seronegative.

This clone showed up just once. This chain connects TRBV29-1 to TRBJ1-5; 10 bases are a match to TRBD1. Germline V CDR1 and CDR2: SQVTM, ANQGSEA. This CDR3 has 22 residues. The J segment lost 5 bases and the V segment lost 6 bases, leaving 31 bases of the junction unmatched. DNA for the CDR3: TGCAGCGTCAAGCGCCACGCCGAAAGTACCGGGACAGGGGAACGGCGAGATCAGCCCCAGCATTTT. Protein: CSVKRHAESTGTGERRDQPQHF. Full variable domain (remainder filled in from reference TRBV29-1 and TRBJ1-5): SAVISQKPSRDICQRGTSLTIQCQVDSQVTMMFWYRQQPGQSLTLIATANQGSEATYESGFVIDKFPISRPNLTFSTLTVSNMSPEDSSIYLCSVKRHAESTGTGERRDQPQHFGDGTRLSIL.

The J gene is TRBJ1-1, the V gene TRBV6-6; 8 positions match TRBD1. V trimming: 7 bases; J trimming: 5 bases; junction bases outside the gene matches: 9. CDR1 and CDR2 from the germline V gene are MNHNY and SVGAGI (reference sequence). The CDR3 contains 14 residues. This CDR3 reads CASTYRQGLTEAFF. The CDR3 region has the DNA TGTGCCAGCACATACCGACAGGGGTTGACTGAAGCTTTCTTT.